These 10 T cell receptor beta chains were sequenced from one sample in a study of CD8 T cells in Susac syndrome (dated by TCRdb to the late 2010s). Library prep was done by the immunoSEQ multiplex PCR assay. RNA was extracted using the RNeasy kit, and roughly 0.5 to 1 microgram was reverse transcribed with random hexamers. TCRdb reprocessing: public reads trimmed at Q25 with fastp, clones called with MiXCR, in-frame beta chains kept. Every distinct CDR3 protein forms one entry, paired with its most common genes and DNA. The sample profile shows fewer than 140,000 distinct CDR3 sequences; approximately 94% of them were found once. The ten biggest clones cover 0.41% of the sample. The sequenced sample was CD8+ T cells from PBMCs. These receptors were collected from a human donor with Susac syndrome.

The rearrangement uses TRBV5-4 and TRBJ2-1; a possible D gene is TRBD2 (5 bases). Germline V lookup: CDR1 SGHNT, CDR2 YYREEE (reference sequence). The CDR3 runs to 14 residues. V was clipped by 9 bases and J by 0 bases, with 13 bases between them. The CDR3 loop is CATRGESSYNEQFF. CDR3 coding DNA: TGTGCCACCCGGGGAGAGAGCTCCTACAATGAGCAGTTCTTC. Together with reference TRBV5-4 and TRBJ2-1, the CDR3 gives the full variable domain: ETGVTQSPTHLIKTRGQQVTLRCSSQSGHNTVSWYQQALGQGPQFIFQYYREEENGRGNFPPRFSGLQFPNYSSELNVNALELDDSALYLCATRGESSYNEQFFGPGTRLTVL.

The chain links TRBV20-1 to TRBJ2-5, with 12 nucleotides matching TRBD2. The trim removed 1 base at V and 5 bases at J, leaving 8 bases unmatched. The CDR3 is 16 amino acids. Germline V gene data show CDR1 as DFQATT and CDR2 as SNEGSKA (reference sequence). In nucleotides, the CDR3 is TGCAGTGCTAGAGTAACTAGCGGGGGGCCTTGGGAGACCCAGTACTTC. Protein: CSARVTSGGPWETQYF.

This rearrangement joins TRBV25-1 to TRBJ2-7; 7 bases fit TRBD1. V lost 7 bases, J lost 2 bases, and 2 bases stayed unmatched. Germline loops: CDR1 MGHDK, CDR2 SYGVNS. The CDR3 has 12 amino acids. The CDR3 nucleotides are TGTGCCAGCATGGGACAGACCTACGAGCAGTACTTC. Translating gives CASMGQTYEQYF.

The rearrangement links TRBV4-3 to TRBJ2-3; the match to TRBD2 covers 7 bases. Germline loops: CDR1 LGHNA, CDR2 YSLEER. V was clipped by 1 base and J by 2 bases; unmatched bases: 3. This CDR3 spans 15 amino acids. CDR3 sequence reads: CASSQVAGDTDTQYF. The CDR3, as DNA: TGCGCCAGCAGCCAAGTTGCGGGGGACACAGATACGCAGTATTTT.

The V call is TRBV27, the J call TRBJ2-1; D is possibly TRBD1 (7 bases). V lost 10 bases and J lost 5, with 18 bases in between. Germline values: CDR1 MNHEY, CDR2 SMNVEV (reference sequence). This CDR3 has 14 residues. The CDR3 coding sequence is TGTGCCACCAGGAGGGGACAGCCGAACAATGAGCAGTTCTTC. Its translation: CATRRGQPNNEQFF.

The V gene is TRBV25-1, the J gene TRBJ2-5; the D is unclear. The germline CDR1 and CDR2 sequences are MGHDK and SYGVNS. Trimming removed 3 bases from V and 6 bases from J, with 11 bases in between. There are 13 residues in the CDR3. The CDR3 is CASSDPIYQTQYF. The CDR3 DNA sequence: TGTGCCAGCAGTGACCCCATATACCAGACCCAGTACTTC.

This rearrangement joins TRBV12-3 or TRBV12-4 to TRBJ2-5; D uncertain. V was pared by 1 base and J by 1 base, with 7 bases between. This CDR3 has 14 amino acids. The CDR3, as DNA: TGTGCCAGCAGTTTAGGGGAACCCCAAGAGACCCAGTACTTC. This sequence encodes CASSLGEPQETQYF.

This chain links TRBV5-1 with TRBJ1-1, with D hard to call. Germline-derived CDR1 and CDR2 are SGHRS and YFSETQ. The CDR3 is 14 residues long. Trimming left V 2 bases short and J 0 bases short, with 8 bases between. CDR3 in amino acids: CASSFNTMNTEAFF. The CDR3, as DNA: TGCGCCAGCAGCTTTAACACGATGAACACTGAAGCTTTCTTT. Using reference TRBV5-1 and TRBJ1-1 for the parts outside the CDR3, the full variable domain is KAGVTQTPRYLIKTRGQQVTLSCSPISGHRSVSWYQQTPGQGLQFLFEYFSETQRNKGNFPGRFSGRQFSNSRSEMNVSTLELGDSALYLCASSFNTMNTEAFFGQGTRLTVV.

The table lists this clonotype with a count of one. The J gene is TRBJ2-3, the V gene TRBV7-9, with D hard to call. This CDR3 contains 15 residues. Germline V lookup: CDR1 SEHNR, CDR2 FQNEAQ (reference sequence). V dropped 0 bases and J dropped 0 bases, with 7 bases sitting between them. The CDR3: CASSLAVQSTDTQYF. The CDR3 nucleotides are TGTGCCAGCAGCTTAGCCGTACAGAGCACAGATACGCAGTATTTT.

This sequence joins TRBV6-5 and TRBJ1-1; D is uncertain. Deletions cut 7 bases from V and 6 bases from J, with 18 bases between. The CDR3 consists of 14 residues. Germline CDR1 MNHEY, CDR2 SVGAGI. CDR3 sequence (DNA): TGTGCCAGCAAACACGGGAGTCGTTTGGCTGAAGCTTTCTTT. Amino acids: CASKHGSRLAEAFF.